Below, one TCR beta chain is given with its context. The clone's antigen remains unknown. Base qualities are not at hand, and no much larger clone is one base apart. These reads were obtained on an Illumina HiSeq 1500. The raw public reads went through TCRdb reprocessing: fastp at Q25, MiXCR clone calling, in-frame beta chains kept. Each entry is one CDR3 protein sequence, shown with its most common DNA and genes. The sample table shows hundreds of thousands of distinct CDR3 sequences, and around 24% are seen once. The ten largest clones add up to 6.5% to 10% of the sample. This entry is derived from a study of T cell repertoires in cytomegalovirus infection (dated by TCRdb to the late 2010s). Regarding the research as a whole: The HLA type of each donor mattered for the analysis, because public TCR beta signatures pointed to carriage of CMV infection along with the matching HLA type. What the research found in general, with its limitations: Cumulative frequency of public TCR beta family members discriminated carriers of CMV infection plus the relevant HLA type in this cohort and an independent roughly 320-donor cohort. In the ex vivo response, HLA-C-restricted CMV-specific TCR beta clonotypes were dominant, and in two of eight donors the single most frequent clonotype came from this HLA-C-restricted group.

V is pared back by 7 bases and J by 0 bases, with 10 bases lying between the germline termini. From a lookup of the germline V gene, CDR1 and CDR2 are SNHLY and FYNNEI. Its CDR3 holds 15 amino acids, cysteine through phenylalanine. CDR3 DNA only is kept here, 45 bases in frame from base 1. The V and J genes are TRBV2 and TRBJ1-6, and perhaps TRBD1 as D gene, on 6 matching bases. The specimen was CD8+ T cells from PBMCs. The sequence was collected from a human donor in good health (CMV status not recorded). Some clones in this sample may be carry-over from other donors' samples. The CDR3 region has the sequence CASTKDSSYNSPLHF. The base sequence is TGTGCCAGCACTAAGGACAGCTCCTATAATTCACCCCTCCACTTT.